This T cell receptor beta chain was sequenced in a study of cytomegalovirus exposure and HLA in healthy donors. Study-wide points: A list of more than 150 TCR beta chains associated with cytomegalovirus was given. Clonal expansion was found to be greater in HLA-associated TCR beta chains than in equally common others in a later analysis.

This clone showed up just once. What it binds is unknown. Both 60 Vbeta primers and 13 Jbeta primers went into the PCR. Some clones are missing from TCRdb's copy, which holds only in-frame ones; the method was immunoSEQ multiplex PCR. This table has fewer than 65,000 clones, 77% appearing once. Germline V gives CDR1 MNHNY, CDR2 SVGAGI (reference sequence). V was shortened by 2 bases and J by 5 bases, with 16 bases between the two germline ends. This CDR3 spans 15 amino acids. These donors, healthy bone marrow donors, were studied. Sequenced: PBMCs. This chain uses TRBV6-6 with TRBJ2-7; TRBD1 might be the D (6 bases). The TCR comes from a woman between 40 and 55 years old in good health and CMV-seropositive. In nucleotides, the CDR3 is TGTGCCAGCAGTTACCCCAGGGGAGAGGGGAACGAGCAGTACTTC. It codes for CASSYPRGEGNEQYF.